One sample yielded the 9 T cell receptor beta chains listed below, sequenced in a study of shared clonotypes between healthy human individuals. Positive CCR7 selection of CD45RO-negative cells yielded the naive CD8 cells, and terminally differentiated effector memory CD45RA+ cells were excluded. Assay used: immunoSEQ multiplex PCR; TCRdb lists only in-frame clones, some missing. The table records around 1.9 million clones, around 93% of them present only once. Sequenced: naive CD8+ T cells from PBMCs. The receptors shown here come from a man aged 18-30 years in good health. Some clones in this sample may be carry-over from other donors' samples.

The V call is TRBV11-2, the J call TRBJ2-7; 9 bases are shared with TRBD2. CDR1 is SGHAT, CDR2 FQNNGV, per germline. CDR3 length: 16 amino acids. V was pared by 0 bases and J by 4 bases, with 7 bases of the junction left unmatched. The CDR3 spells CASSLDGLAGRYEQYF. CDR3 DNA sequence: TGTGCCAGCAGCTTAGATGGGCTAGCGGGAAGGTACGAGCAGTACTTC. The whole variable domain, filled in from reference TRBV11-2 and TRBJ2-7, reads EAGVAQSPRYKIIEKRQSVAFWCNPISGHATLYWYQQILGQGPKLLIQFQNNGVVDDSQLPKDRFSAERLKGVDSTLKIQPAKLEDSAVYLCASSLDGLAGRYEQYFGPGTRLTVT.

Remarks on this clone: Other DNA sequences of this sample code for an identical CDR3. The V and J genes are TRBV7-9 and TRBJ1-4; D remains unclear. CDR1 is SEHNR and CDR2 is FQNEAQ in the germline V gene (reference sequence). The CDR3 length is 12 residues. The V end lost 5 bases, the J end lost 7 bases, and 8 bases lay between the germline ends. CDR3 in DNA: TGTGCCAGCAGCCCGGGCGGTGAAAAACTGTTTTTT. Translating it yields CASSPGGEKLFF.

This chain uses TRBV7-9 with TRBJ2-7; 9 positions agree with TRBD1. The CDR3 covers 15 residues. Trimming cost V 4 bases and J 4 bases; bases outside gene matches: 8. In germline, CDR1 is SEHNR, CDR2 FQNEAQ (reference sequence). In DNA form, the CDR3 reads TGTGCCAGCAGCTCGTACGGACAGGGGCCTTACGAGCAGTACTTC. It yields the protein CASSSYGQGPYEQYF.

V gene TRBV7-2 combines with J gene TRBJ2-1, with 7 bases matching TRBD2. V was clipped by 1 base and J by 0 bases; unmatched bases: 3. The CDR3 is 16 amino acids. The germline V gene encodes CDR1 SGHTA and CDR2 FQGNSA. The CDR3 DNA reads TGTGCCAGCAGCTTAGGCCGGACTAGCTCCTACAATGAGCAGTTCTTC. Its translation is CASSLGRTSSYNEQFF.

This chain connects TRBV2 to TRBJ1-1, with D perhaps TRBD1 (5 bases). Between the trimmed V and J ends, which lost 4 bases and 0 bases, there was a span of 15 bases. CDR1 is SNHLY and CDR2 is FYNNEI in the germline V gene. This CDR3 spans 16 amino acids. The CDR3 nucleotides read TGTGCCAGCAGTGGAGGGGCGGGAAATTTGAACACTGAAGCTTTCTTT. Protein sequence: CASSGGAGNLNTEAFF.

The chain combines TRBV6-1 with TRBJ1-4; unclear D gene. The CDR3 runs 15 residues. The ends were cut back, 8 bases at V and 0 bases at J, with 13 bases in the middle. Germline assignment: CDR1 MNHNS and CDR2 SASEGT. The CDR3 DNA sequence: TGTGCCAGCGCTAAGATTCTGGCAACTAATGAAAAACTGTTTTTT. The encoded protein is CASAKILATNEKLFF.

J is TRBJ2-1 and V is TRBV18; a possible D gene is TRBD2 (5 bases). Germline-derived CDR1 and CDR2 are KGHSH and LQKENI. With 3 bases removed from V and 6 bases from J, the gap between germline ends came to 12 bases. CDR3 length: 14 amino acids. CDR3 residues: CASSPSLAPNEQFF. The CDR3 nucleotides read TGTGCCAGCTCACCCTCCCTAGCCCCCAATGAGCAGTTCTTC.

The chain uses TRBV2 and TRBJ2-3; D is possibly TRBD1 (6 bases). V lost 2 bases and J lost 0, with 12 bases in between. CDR3 length: 16 residues. Germline CDR1 reads SNHLY; CDR2 reads FYNNEI. This chain's CDR3 is CASSEPTGPSTDTQYF. CDR3 in DNA: TGTGCCAGCAGTGAACCCACAGGGCCCAGCACAGATACGCAGTATTTT. The full variable domain, with the rest looked up from reference TRBV2 and TRBJ2-3, is EPEVTQTPSHQVTQMGQEVILRCVPISNHLYFYWYRQILGQKVEFLVSFYNNEISEKSEIFDDQFSVERPDGSNFTLKIRSTKLEDSAMYFCASSEPTGPSTDTQYFGPGTRLTVL.

V and J are TRBV19 and TRBJ2-1, with 12 bases that match TRBD2. The CDR3 has 20 residues. Germline CDR1 is LNHDA and CDR2 is SQIVND (reference sequence). V lost 3 bases, J lost 1 base, and 13 bases stayed unmatched. The DNA of the CDR3 is TGTGCCAGTAGTATGAGTCTTAGGCTAGCGGGAGGGCCGTCCTACAATGAGCAGTTCTTC. This translates into CASSMSLRLAGGPSYNEQFF.